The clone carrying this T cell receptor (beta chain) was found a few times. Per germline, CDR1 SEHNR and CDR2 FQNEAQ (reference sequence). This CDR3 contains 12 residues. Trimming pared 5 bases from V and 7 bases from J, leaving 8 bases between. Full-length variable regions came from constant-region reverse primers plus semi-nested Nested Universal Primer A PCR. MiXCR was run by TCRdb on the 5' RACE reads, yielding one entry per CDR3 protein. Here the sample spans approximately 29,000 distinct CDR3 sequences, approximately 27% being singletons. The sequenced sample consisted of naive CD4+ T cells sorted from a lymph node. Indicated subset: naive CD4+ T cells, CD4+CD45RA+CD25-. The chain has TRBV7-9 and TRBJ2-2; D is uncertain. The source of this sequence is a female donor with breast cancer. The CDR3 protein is CASSRRGGELFF. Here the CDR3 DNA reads TGTGCCAGCAGCCGGCGAGGCGGGGAGCTGTTTTTT.